Sequencing of this T cell receptor beta chain was carried out in a study of blood T cell repertoires in COVID-19. Study background: T cells, B-cell-depleted T cells, or PBMCs supplied cDNA or gDNA.

This clone was observed a single time. TCRdb's table, derived via immunoSEQ multiplex PCR, lists solely in-frame clones and lacks some. The repertoire has about 180,000 clones, 70% to 90% of them found once; the top ten carry 9.5% to 12%. CDR3 size: 16 residues. Sequenced: peripheral blood. The rearrangement uses TRBV1 and TRBJ2-7; whether TRBD2, the table's D call, matches the DNA was not checked. TRBV1 is described as a pseudogene. The clonotype was recovered from a human donor with active or convalescent COVID-19. The donor label of this sample is uncertain. The CDR3, as DNA: TGCACCAGCAGCCGACCCGCCGGGACTGAGGGCTACGAGCAGTACTTC. Translating gives CTSSRPAGTEGYEQYF.